The 3 T cell receptor beta chains reported below all come from one sample, sequenced in a study of vaccination effects on CD4 cells after COVID-19. TCRdb's table, derived via immunoSEQ multiplex PCR, lists solely in-frame clones and lacks some. In the table there are tens of thousands of clones, around 73% of which are singletons. Their antigen targets remain unknown. Under the ViraFEST assay, PBMC were stimulated with viral peptide pools so that antigen-specific CD4+ T cells expanded. Sequencing was performed afterwards. Culture proceeded for more than 8 days, and CD4+ T cells were then isolated. Nobody among the vaccine recipients had prior SARS-CoV-2 infection (nucleocapsid antibodies were negative). The source was CD4+ T cells from PBMCs cultured with HCoV-OC43 spike peptides, collected before COVID-19 vaccination. Subset of the sample: HCoV-OC43 spike overlapping peptide pool stimulation. The receptor source for this set is a human donor who received a COVID-19 vaccine.

This chain connects TRBV5-1 to TRBJ1-2; D perhaps matches TRBD1 (5 bases). V lost 5 bases and J 8 bases, leaving 16 bases between the germline ends. Germline loops: CDR1 SGHRS, CDR2 YFSETQ. The CDR3 has 13 amino acids. CDR3 sequence reads: CASRSGTEGGYTF. The DNA of the CDR3 is TGCGCCAGCAGATCAGGGACGGAGGGGGGCTACACCTTC. The whole variable domain, remainder taken from reference TRBV5-1 and TRBJ1-2, is KAGVTQTPRYLIKTRGQQVTLSCSPISGHRSVSWYQQTPGQGLQFLFEYFSETQRNKGNFPGRFSGRQFSNSRSEMNVSTLELGDSALYLCASRSGTEGGYTFGSGTRLTVV.

This clone was seen a few times. The chain is built from TRBV5-4 and TRBJ2-5, with TRBD2 as a possible D gene (5 bases). The CDR3 sequence is 12 residues long. CDR1 and CDR2 (germline): SGHNT, YYREEE (reference sequence). The ends were cut back, 3 bases at V and 7 bases at J, with 10 bases in the middle. CDR3 sequence (DNA): TGTGCCAGCAGCTCACATGAGGGGACCCAGTACTTC. As protein: CASSSHEGTQYF.

This chain joins TRBV7-2 and TRBJ2-1, with D unclear. Per the germline V gene, CDR1 is SGHTA and CDR2 is FQGNSA. The CDR3 sequence is 12 residues long. Deletions cut 5 bases from V and 7 bases from J, with 9 bases between. CDR3 sequence reads: CASSPGFNEQFF. CDR3 bases: TGTGCCAGCAGCCCTGGATTTAATGAGCAGTTCTTC.